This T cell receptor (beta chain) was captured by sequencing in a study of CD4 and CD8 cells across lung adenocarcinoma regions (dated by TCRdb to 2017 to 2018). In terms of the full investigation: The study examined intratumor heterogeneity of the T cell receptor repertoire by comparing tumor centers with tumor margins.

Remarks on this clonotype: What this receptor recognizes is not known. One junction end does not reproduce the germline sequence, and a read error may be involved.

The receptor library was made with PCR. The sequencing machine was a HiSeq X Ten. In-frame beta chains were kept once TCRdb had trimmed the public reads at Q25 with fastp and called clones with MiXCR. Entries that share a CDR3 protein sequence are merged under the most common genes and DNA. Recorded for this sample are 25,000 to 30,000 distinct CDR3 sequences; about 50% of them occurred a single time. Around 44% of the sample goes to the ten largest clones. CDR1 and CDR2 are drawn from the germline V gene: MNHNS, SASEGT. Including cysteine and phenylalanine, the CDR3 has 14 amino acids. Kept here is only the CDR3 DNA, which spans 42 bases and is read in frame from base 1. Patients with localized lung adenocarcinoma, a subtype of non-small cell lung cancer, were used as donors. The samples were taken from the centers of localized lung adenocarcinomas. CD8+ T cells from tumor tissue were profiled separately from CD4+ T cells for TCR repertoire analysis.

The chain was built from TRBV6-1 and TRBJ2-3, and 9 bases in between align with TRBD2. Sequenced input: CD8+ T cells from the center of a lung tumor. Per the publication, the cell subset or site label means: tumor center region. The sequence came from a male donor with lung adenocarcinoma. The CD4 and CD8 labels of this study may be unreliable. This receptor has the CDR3 CASRGAGGQDTQYF. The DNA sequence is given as TGTGCGAGCAGAGGGGCGGGAGGGCAAGATACCCAGTATTTT.